The next 15 T cell receptor beta chains were all read from a single sample in a study of blood T cell repertoires in COVID-19. Profiling relied on immunoSEQ multiplex PCR, and the TCRdb table lists in-frame clones only, not all of them. Of 28,000 or so clones in the sample, over 75% were seen once. The sequencing input was peripheral blood. The receptors shown here come from a man in his 70s with acute or convalescent COVID-19.

This sequence joins TRBV25-1 and TRBJ1-4; D possibly corresponds to TRBD1 (5 bases). Germline CDR1 MGHDK, CDR2 SYGVNS. V gave up 3 bases and J gave up 2 bases, with 7 bases separating them. The CDR3 extends over 14 amino acids. The CDR3, as DNA: TGTGCCAGCAGTGACAGGGTGACTAATGAAAAACTGTTTTTT. This codes for CASSDRVTNEKLFF.

The CDR3 region is CASSPRANEKLFF. In DNA, the CDR3 is TGTGCCAGCAGTCCCAGGGCCAACGAAAAACTGTTTTTT. The rearrangement joins TRBV6-4 to TRBJ1-4; tentative D call: TRBD1 (5 bases). The CDR3 has 13 residues. Looked up from germline, CDR1 is MRHNA and CDR2 is SNTAGT. V was shortened by 5 bases and J by 8 bases, with 12 bases between the two germline ends.

V and J are TRBV6-1 and TRBJ2-3, with D possibly being TRBD1 (6 bases). CDR3 length: 16 residues. Trimming took 3 bases from V and 0 from J, leaving 13 bases between them. Germline V gene data show CDR1 as MNHNS and CDR2 as SASEGT. The CDR3 spells CASSDRGYTSTDTQYF. The CDR3 nucleotides read TGTGCCAGCAGTGACAGGGGTTATACTAGCACAGATACGCAGTATTTT.

The chain carries TRBV10-3 and TRBJ1-4; no clear D gene. This CDR3 spans 15 amino acids. The germline gives CDR1 ENHRY, CDR2 SYGVKD. The V and J ends lost 2 bases and 4 bases respectively, with 11 bases between them. CDR3 in amino acids: CAISEGRRSNEKLFF. The CDR3 DNA follows: TGTGCCATCAGTGAGGGAAGGAGGAGTAATGAAAAACTGTTTTTT.

This clone is a singleton in its sample. The chain combines TRBV7-2 with TRBJ1-2, with TRBD1 as a possible D gene (6 bases). Trimming removed 4 bases from V and 5 bases from J, with 23 bases in between. The CDR3 runs to 17 residues. Germline V gives CDR1 SGHTA, CDR2 FQGNSA. The CDR3 loop reads CASSSQTQRGGEYGYTF. As DNA, the CDR3 is TGTGCCAGCAGCTCCCAAACCCAACGAGGGGGGGAGTATGGCTACACCTTC.

V is TRBV4-1 and J is TRBJ2-5; D possibly corresponds to TRBD1 (5 bases). Germline V CDR1 and CDR2: MGHRA, YSYEKL. Trimming pared 4 bases from V and 1 base from J, leaving 10 bases between. The CDR3 is made up of 14 amino acids. This chain's CDR3 is CASSLGAAQETQYF. The DNA for the CDR3 is TGCGCCAGCAGCCTAGGGGCAGCCCAAGAGACCCAGTACTTC.

This clone showed up just once. The gene calls are TRBV5-1 and TRBJ2-1; 10 bases match TRBD1. The CDR3 length is 16 residues. Losses at the gene ends were 5 bases for V and 9 bases for J; bases not matched to a gene: 14. Germline assignment: CDR1 SGHRS and CDR2 YFSETQ. CDR3 loop: CASRGSGTGAFGEQFF. Here the CDR3 DNA reads TGCGCCAGCAGGGGTTCCGGGACAGGGGCTTTCGGTGAGCAGTTCTTC.

The genes are TRBV27 and TRBJ2-3, with D unclear. Trimming took off 3 bases at V and 2 bases at J, with 6 bases between the two ends. The CDR3 has 13 residues. Looked up from germline, CDR1 is MNHEY and CDR2 is SMNVEV (reference sequence). The CDR3 region has the DNA TGTGCCAGCAGTTTGCAGGTCACAGATACGCAGTATTTT. Protein sequence: CASSLQVTDTQYF.

CDR3 loop: CATSDPGTGTNEQYF. The CDR3 DNA follows: TGTGCCACCAGTGATCCCGGGACAGGGACAAACGAGCAGTACTTC. V is TRBV24-1 and J is TRBJ2-7; 9 bases match TRBD1. The CDR3 is made up of 15 amino acids. The germline CDR1 and CDR2 sequences are KGHDR and SFDVKD. The ends lost 3 bases at V and 5 bases at J; junction bases unmatched: 7.

The V gene is TRBV14, the J gene TRBJ2-6; TRBD2 matches 9 bases. Germline CDR1 is SGHDN and CDR2 is FVKESK. The trim removed 5 bases at V and 0 bases at J, leaving 8 bases unmatched. The length of the CDR3 is 18 residues. CDR3 amino acids: CASSALAGTLSGANVLTF. The DNA of the CDR3 is TGTGCCAGCAGCGCGCTAGCGGGGACTCTCTCTGGGGCCAACGTCCTGACTTTC.

This sequence joins TRBV4-3 and TRBJ1-1, with D unclear. The V end was cut by 4 bases, the J end by 1 base, with 7 bases between. Germline assignment: CDR1 LGHNA and CDR2 YSLEER. The CDR3 is 13 amino acids. The CDR3, as DNA: TGCGCCAGCAGCCGCGCAGGGAACACTGAAGCTTTCTTT. It is translated as CASSRAGNTEAFF.

This clone was seen just once. V is TRBV5-1 and J is TRBJ2-4; 8 bases are shared with TRBD2. Germline V CDR1 and CDR2: SGHRS, YFSETQ. The CDR3 spans 16 residues. The junction had 5 bases not matched to a gene; V was cut back by 3 bases and J by 0 bases. The CDR3, as DNA: TGCGCCAGCAGCTCTTATAGCGGGGTAGCCAAAAACATTCAGTACTTC. Translating it yields CASSSYSGVAKNIQYF.

This chain links TRBV10-2 with TRBJ1-5; 11 bases agree with TRBD1. This CDR3 is built from 16 residues. Germline CDR1 reads WSHSY; CDR2 reads SAAADI. Losses at the gene ends were 3 bases for V and 5 bases for J; bases not matched to a gene: 6. The CDR3 DNA follows: TGCGCCAGCAGTGACTTTCCGGGACAGGGGGATCAGCCCCAGCATTTT. As protein: CASSDFPGQGDQPQHF.

The rearrangement uses TRBV11-2 and TRBJ2-7; 8 bases agree with TRBD2. The CDR3 has 16 amino acids. V trimming: 0 bases; J trimming: 0 bases; junction bases outside the gene matches: 4. Per germline, CDR1 SGHAT and CDR2 FQNNGV. The CDR3 coding sequence is TGTGCCAGCAGCTTAGAAAGCGGGAGCTTCTCCTACGAGCAGTACTTC. It encodes CASSLESGSFSYEQYF.

The chain uses TRBV3-1 (or the pseudogene TRBV3-2) and TRBJ2-2, with D possibly TRBD1 on 8 matching bases. V was cut by 4 bases and J by 6 bases, with 18 bases left in between. From germline, CDR1 is LGHDT and CDR2 YNNKEL (reference sequence). The CDR3 extends over 16 amino acids. Written as DNA, the CDR3 is TGTGCCAGCAGCCCGTTGAGGACAGGGAGGGCCGGGGAGCTGTTTTTT. The encoded protein is CASSPLRTGRAGELFF.